This is a list of T cell receptor beta chains from one sample in a study of identical twins. Each CDR3 protein is one row after TCRdb ran MiXCR on the 5' RACE reads. The sample lists hundreds of thousands of distinct CDR3 sequences, 5.5% to 6.5% seen once, with roughly 1.6% in the top ten. The sample consisted of naive T cells sorted from blood. Source of these receptors: a man aged 18 to 30 in good health. CDR3s include the opening cysteine and the closing phenylalanine or tryptophan. Fields, in order: D gene, V gene, clone size, J gene, CDR3 protein, CDR3 DNA. The D gene is left open where the match is weak. Expanded clones are given a class, and other clones once, few, many or no size at all.

.	TRBV7-9	few	TRBJ2-1	CASSPTWGTAYNEQFF	TGTGCCAGCAGCCCTACTTGGGGGACGGCCTACAATGAGCAGTTCTTC
.	TRBV11-1	.	TRBJ2-7	CASSKKGGPAETNPHEQYF	TGTGCCAGCAGTAAAAAGGGCGGGCCGGCCGAAACCAACCCCCACGAGCAGTACTTC
.	TRBV20-1	many	TRBJ2-1	CSARGPSGLDNEQFF	TGCAGTGCTAGAGGGCCGTCGGGCCTTGACAATGAGCAGTTCTTC
TRBD1	TRBV5-1	few	TRBJ2-5	CASSLGQGTIQETQYF	TGCGCCAGCAGCTTGGGACAGGGTACCATCCAAGAGACCCAGTACTTC
.	TRBV6-5	few	TRBJ2-2	CASSLHGGSNTGELFF	TGTGCCAGCAGCTTACATGGGGGGTCGAACACCGGGGAGCTGTTTTTT
TRBD2	TRBV27	many	TRBJ2-5	CASSLSRAGGETQYF	TGTGCCAGCAGTTTATCTCGGGCGGGAGGAGAGACCCAGTACTTC
TRBD2	TRBV5-1	many	TRBJ2-1	CASSTGLAGGGEQFF	TGCGCCAGCAGCACGGGACTAGCGGGAGGGGGTGAGCAGTTCTTC
.	TRBV12-3/TRBV12-4	many	TRBJ2-1	CASSPGALSNEQFF	TGTGCCAGCAGTCCCGGTGCTCTCTCCAATGAGCAGTTCTTC
.	TRBV12-3/TRBV12-4	many	TRBJ1-5	CASSLRGGQPQHF	TGTGCCAGCAGTTTAAGGGGGGGTCAGCCCCAGCATTTT
TRBD1	TRBV12-3/TRBV12-4	many	TRBJ2-7	CASRNLPGTGFYEQYF	TGTGCCAGCAGGAACCTGCCCGGGACAGGGTTTTACGAGCAGTACTTC
.	TRBV5-1	few	TRBJ2-1	CASSLSRTSYNEQFF	TGCGCCAGCAGCTTGAGCCGGACGAGCTACAATGAGCAGTTCTTC
TRBD1	TRBV6-2/TRBV6-3	few	TRBJ1-2	CASRGQGLRDGYTF	TGTGCCAGCAGAGGACAGGGTCTACGGGATGGCTACACCTTC
TRBD2	TRBV4-3	.	TRBJ2-1	CASSEEVREGLVEQFF	TGCGCCAGCAGCGAAGAAGTACGGGAGGGCCTTGTTGAGCAGTTCTTC
TRBD2	TRBV29-1	many	TRBJ2-7	CSVGSRLAGGEEQYF	TGCAGCGTTGGATCACGACTAGCGGGAGGGGAAGAGCAGTACTTC
.	TRBV20-1	.	TRBJ1-2	CSARTGVYGYTF	TGCAGTGCCAGGACCGGAGTCTATGGCTACACCTTC
TRBD1	TRBV15	many	TRBJ2-1	CATSRDGQAYNEQFF	TGTGCCACCAGCAGAGACGGACAGGCCTACAATGAGCAGTTCTTC
.	TRBV5-1	.	TRBJ2-6	CASSLEVPGANVLTF	TGCGCCAGCAGCTTGGAAGTTCCTGGGGCCAACGTCCTGACTTTC
.	TRBV6-5	.	TRBJ2-3	CASSYSQAANTQYF	TGTGCCAGCAGTTACTCGCAGGCCGCCAATACGCAGTATTTT
.	TRBV5-1	.	TRBJ2-7	CASRDTGLAEQYF	TGCGCCAGCAGGGACACAGGGTTGGCCGAGCAGTACTTC
.	TRBV29-1	.	TRBJ2-1	CSVEGGEAENNEQFF	TGCAGCGTTGAGGGGGGAGAAGCGGAAAACAATGAGCAGTTCTTC
.	TRBV15	.	TRBJ2-5	CATSRVVGVSLETQYF	TGTGCCACCAGCAGAGTGGTAGGGGTTAGCTTGGAGACCCAGTACTTC
.	TRBV29-1	many	TRBJ1-1	CSSRDPGTNTEAFF	TGCAGCTCGCGGGACCCGGGAACGAACACTGAAGCTTTCTTT
.	TRBV4-3	many	TRBJ1-5	CASSQDIGQGGQPQHF	TGCGCCAGCAGCCAAGATATCGGGCAGGGTGGTCAGCCCCAGCATTTT
.	TRBV20-1	many	TRBJ2-1	CSARDRGDYEQFF	TGCAGTGCTAGAGATCGGGGTGACTATGAGCAGTTCTTC
.	TRBV27	many	TRBJ1-1	CASSSRENTEAFF	TGTGCCAGCAGTTCCCGGGAGAACACTGAAGCTTTCTTT
TRBD1	TRBV11-1	few	TRBJ2-3	CASSTLRGQGVSTDTQYF	TGTGCCAGCAGCACGCTACGAGGACAGGGGGTTAGCACAGATACGCAGTATTTT
TRBD1	TRBV20-1	.	TRBJ2-3	CSARRTGGEGTQYF	TGCAGTGCCAGAAGGACAGGGGGTGAGGGTACGCAGTATTTT
TRBD2	TRBV15	many	TRBJ2-1	CATSRSSGRFNEQFF	TGTGCCACCAGCAGATCTAGCGGGAGATTCAATGAGCAGTTCTTC
.	TRBV12-3/TRBV12-4	many	TRBJ2-4	CASSPPDSPNIQYF	TGTGCCAGCAGTCCACCTGACAGTCCAAACATTCAGTACTTC
.	TRBV11-2	many	TRBJ2-2	CASSLETAGPGELFF	TGTGCCAGCAGCTTAGAGACGGCGGGGCCGGGGGAGCTGTTTTTT
.	TRBV12-3/TRBV12-4	many	TRBJ2-5	CASSNPPSRLETQYF	TGTGCCAGCAGTAATCCTCCGAGCAGACTAGAGACCCAGTACTTC
.	TRBV20-1	many	TRBJ2-1	CSARDPTSRSSSYNEQFF	TGCAGTGCTAGAGACCCCACTAGCCGCTCGAGCTCCTACAATGAGCAGTTCTTC
TRBD1	TRBV29-1	many	TRBJ1-1	CSVAGGAMTEAFF	TGCAGCGTTGCAGGGGGCGCGATGACTGAAGCTTTCTTT
.	TRBV6-5	many	TRBJ1-1	CASSYLKLRNSLTEAFF	TGTGCCAGCAGTTACTTAAAGCTGCGCAACAGCCTCACTGAAGCTTTCTTT
TRBD1	TRBV18	.	TRBJ1-5	CASSVGTDNQPQHF	TGTGCCAGCTCGGTCGGGACAGACAATCAGCCCCAGCATTTT
.	TRBV12-3/TRBV12-4	many	TRBJ2-5	CASSKDDRQQETQYF	TGTGCCAGCAGTAAAGATGACCGCCAGCAAGAGACCCAGTACTTC
TRBD1	TRBV5-1	many	TRBJ1-1	CASSPGQGGTEAFF	TGCGCCAGCAGCCCAGGACAGGGGGGCACTGAAGCTTTCTTT
.	TRBV5-1	few	TRBJ2-1	CASSSGLISSYNEQFF	TGCGCCAGCAGCTCGGGACTGATAAGCTCCTACAATGAGCAGTTCTTC
.	TRBV7-6	many	TRBJ2-2	CASSLAMGGELFF	TGTGCCAGCAGCTTAGCGATGGGCGGGGAGCTGTTTTTT
.	TRBV6-5	many	TRBJ1-1	CASSYRERTEAFF	TGTGCCAGCAGTTACAGGGAACGAACTGAAGCTTTCTTT
.	TRBV5-1	many	TRBJ1-2	CASSSSGFPYGYTF	TGCGCCAGCAGCTCATCTGGTTTCCCCTATGGCTACACCTTC
.	TRBV10-3	.	TRBJ2-1	CAISESAGQRGHNEQFF	TGTGCCATCAGTGAGTCTGCGGGACAGAGAGGGCACAATGAGCAGTTCTTC